The entry below describes one T cell receptor (beta chain). The data stem from a study of monozygotic twins with inflammatory bowel disease. Each donor had approximately 2.5 ml of blood drawn. Investigators extracted total RNA from whole blood and did not sort T cells. Germline V gene lookup returns CDR1 LNHDA and CDR2 SQIVND (reference sequence). The CDR3 loop spans 14 amino acids. From the 5' RACE reads, TCRdb lists one entry per CDR3 protein and no DNA. The specimen's table records over 350,000 distinct CDR3 sequences. The chain employs TRBV19 and TRBJ1-3. This sequence originates from a human donor with ulcerative colitis or Crohn's disease, or a healthy co-twin of an affected twin (not recorded which). Sequencing used blood. CDR3 amino acids: CATVDRTSGNTIYF.